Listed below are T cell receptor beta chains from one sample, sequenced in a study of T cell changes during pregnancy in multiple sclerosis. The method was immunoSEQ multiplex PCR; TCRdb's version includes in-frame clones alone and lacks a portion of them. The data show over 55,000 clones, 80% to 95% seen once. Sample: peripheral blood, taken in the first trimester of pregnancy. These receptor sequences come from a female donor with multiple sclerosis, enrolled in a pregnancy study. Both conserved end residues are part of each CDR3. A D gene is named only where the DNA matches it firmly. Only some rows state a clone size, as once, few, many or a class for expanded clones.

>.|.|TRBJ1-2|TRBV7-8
CASSLGLSNYGYTF
TGTGCCAGCAGTCTTGGGCTTTCTAACTATGGCTACACCTTC
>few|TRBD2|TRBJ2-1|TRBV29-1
CSVELAGAYNEQFF
TGCAGCGTTGAACTAGCGGGAGCCTACAATGAGCAGTTCTTC
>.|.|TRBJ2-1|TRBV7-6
CASSLVGSHNEQFF
TGTGCCAGCAGCTTAGTTGGTAGCCACAATGAGCAGTTCTTC
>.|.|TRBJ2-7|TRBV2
CASSEASQVSYEQYF
TGTGCCAGCAGTGAAGCGTCGCAGGTTTCCTACGAGCAGTACTTC
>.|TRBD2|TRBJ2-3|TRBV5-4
CASSLAGGDTQYF
TGTGCCAGCAGCTTGGCCGGGGGGGATACGCAGTATTTT
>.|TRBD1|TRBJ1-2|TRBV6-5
CASSYTSTGNYGYTF
TGTGCCAGCAGTTACACATCGACAGGGAACTATGGCTACACCTTC
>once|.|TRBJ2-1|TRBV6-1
CATTAQGRSREQFF
TGTGCCACCACTGCACAGGGACGTTCCCGCGAGCAGTTCTTC
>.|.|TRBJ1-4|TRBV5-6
CASSLVGGPNEKLFF
TGTGCCAGCAGCTTGGTCGGGGGACCGAATGAAAAACTGTTTTTT
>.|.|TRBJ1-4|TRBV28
CASSLREGSPEKLFF
TGTGCCAGCAGTTTACGGGAAGGGTCCCCTGAAAAACTGTTTTTT
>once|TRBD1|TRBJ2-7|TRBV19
CASSMSPGQGDPYGQYF
TGTGCCAGTAGTATGTCTCCGGGACAGGGAGATCCCTACGGGCAGTACTTC
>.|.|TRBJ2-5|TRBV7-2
CASSLWTEVVQETQYF
TGTGCCAGCAGCTTATGGACAGAAGTTGTCCAAGAGACCCAGTACTTC
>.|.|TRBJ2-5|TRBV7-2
CASSRYQETQYF
TGTGCCAGCAGCCGGTACCAAGAGACCCAGTACTTC
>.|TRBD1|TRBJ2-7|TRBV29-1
CSVHDRADVYEQYF
TGCAGCGTCCACGACAGGGCCGATGTCTACGAGCAGTACTTC
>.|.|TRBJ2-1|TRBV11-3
CASSFQGAYNEQFF
TGTGCCAGCAGCTTTCAGGGTGCCTACAATGAGCAGTTCTTC
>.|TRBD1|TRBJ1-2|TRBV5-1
CASSQQGPYGYTF
TGCGCCAGCAGCCAACAGGGGCCCTATGGCTACACCTTC
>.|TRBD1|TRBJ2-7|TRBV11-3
CASSLGSHRGHSYEQYF
TGTGCCAGCAGCTTAGGGTCTCACAGGGGCCACTCCTACGAGCAGTACTTC
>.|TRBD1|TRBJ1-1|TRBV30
CAWTGLGQGLHTEAFF
TGTGCCTGGACTGGGTTGGGACAGGGGTTGCACACTGAAGCTTTCTTT
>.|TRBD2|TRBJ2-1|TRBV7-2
CASSLVASGNEQFF
TGTGCCAGCAGCTTAGTTGCTAGCGGGAATGAGCAGTTCTTC
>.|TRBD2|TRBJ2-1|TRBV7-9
CASSLGMISGSYEQFF
TGTGCCAGCAGCTTAGGCATGATTAGCGGGAGTTATGAGCAGTTCTTC
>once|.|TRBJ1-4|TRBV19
CASSTLTGGNEKLFF
TGTGCCAGTAGTACCCTGACGGGAGGGAATGAAAAACTGTTTTTT
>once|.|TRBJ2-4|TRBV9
CASSAPELENIQYF
TGTGCCAGCAGCGCACCGGAACTAGAGAACATTCAGTACTTC
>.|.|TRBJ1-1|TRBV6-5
CASSYSGRGNTEAFF
TGTGCCAGCAGTTACTCGGGCAGGGGAAACACTGAAGCTTTCTTT
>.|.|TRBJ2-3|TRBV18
CASSRYRDTSTDTQYF
TGTGCCAGCTCACGTTATCGGGACACGAGCACAGATACGCAGTATTTT
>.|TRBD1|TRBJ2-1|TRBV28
CASSSTSIGTVPYNEQFF
TGTGCCAGCAGCTCCACTTCTATCGGGACAGTGCCCTACAATGAGCAGTTCTTC
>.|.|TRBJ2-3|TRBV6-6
CASSPGLRDDTQYF
TGTGCCAGCAGCCCCGGGTTGCGTGACGATACGCAGTATTTT
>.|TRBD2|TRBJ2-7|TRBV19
CAPPTLWREGQGTSYEQYF
TGTGCCCCTCCGACGCTCTGGCGGGAGGGCCAGGGAACCTCCTACGAGCAGTACTTC
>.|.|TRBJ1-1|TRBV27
CASSLSGGGTEAFF
TGTGCCAGCAGTTTATCGGGGGGGGGCACTGAAGCTTTCTTT
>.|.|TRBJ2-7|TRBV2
CASCLVFGDYEQYF
TGTGCCAGCTGTTTGGTGTTCGGGGACTACGAGCAGTACTTC
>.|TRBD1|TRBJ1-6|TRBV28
CASTKGDSDNSPLHF
TGTGCCAGCACCAAGGGGGACAGCGATAATTCACCCCTCCACTTT
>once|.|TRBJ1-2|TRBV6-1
CASTVSDGTNYGYTF
TGTGCCAGCACTGTGAGTGATGGGACAAACTATGGCTACACCTTC
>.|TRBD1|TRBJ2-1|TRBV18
CASSPPTGVSGNEQFF
TGTGCCAGCTCACCACCGACAGGGGTCTCGGGCAATGAGCAGTTCTTC
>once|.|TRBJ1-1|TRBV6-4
CASSDGQGYTEAFF
TGTGCCAGCAGTGATGGTCAGGGTTACACTGAAGCTTTCTTT
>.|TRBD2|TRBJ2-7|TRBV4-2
CASSLGLLGAGSSYEQYF
TGTGCCAGCAGCCTCGGCCTTTTAGGAGCGGGGAGCTCCTACGAGCAGTACTTC
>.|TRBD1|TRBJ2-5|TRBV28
CASSLLIGRRRTGGETQYF
TGTGCCAGCAGTTTATTGATTGGCCGTCGTAGAACAGGGGGAGAGACCCAGTACTTC
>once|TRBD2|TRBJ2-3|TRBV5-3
CARNPSSGGRRPASGRLDTQYF
TGTGCCAGAAACCCGTCATCTGGAGGCAGAAGGCCGGCTAGCGGGAGGTTAGATACGCAGTATTTT
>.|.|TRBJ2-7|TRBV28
CASSPAYEQYF
TGTGCCAGCAGCCCCGCCTACGAGCAGTACTTC
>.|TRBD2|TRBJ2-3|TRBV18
CASSRNWLAGGVGTDTQYF
TGTGCCAGCTCACGGAATTGGCTAGCGGGAGGCGTAGGCACAGATACGCAGTATTTT
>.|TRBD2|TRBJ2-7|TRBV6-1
CASSEKRLAVYSYEQYF
TGTGCCAGCAGTGAAAAAAGACTAGCGGTATACTCCTACGAGCAGTACTTC
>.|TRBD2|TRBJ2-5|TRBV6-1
CASSDLGTRGETQYF
TGTGCCAGCAGTGACTTGGGGACTAGAGGAGAGACCCAGTACTTC
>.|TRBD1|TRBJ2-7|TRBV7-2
CASSSRQGVYEQYF
TGTGCCAGCAGCTCCCGACAGGGGGTGTACGAGCAGTACTTC
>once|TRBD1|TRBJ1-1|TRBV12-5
CASGQGQMNTEAFF
TGTGCTAGTGGTCAGGGACAGATGAACACTGAAGCTTTCTTT
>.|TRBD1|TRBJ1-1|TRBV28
CASSYPGQGWNTEAFF
TGTGCCAGCAGTTACCCCGGACAGGGTTGGAACACTGAAGCTTTCTTT
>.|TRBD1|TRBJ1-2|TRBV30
CAWSSEGAVGYTF
TGTGCCTGGAGTTCTGAGGGGGCGGTAGGCTACACCTTC
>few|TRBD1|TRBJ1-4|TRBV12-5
CASGPGTVNEKLFF
TGTGCTAGTGGCCCTGGGACAGTGAATGAAAAACTGTTTTTT
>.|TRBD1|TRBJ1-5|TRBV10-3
CATWTGGDQPQHF
TGTGCCACCTGGACAGGGGGAGATCAGCCCCAGCATTTT
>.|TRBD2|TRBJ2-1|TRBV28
CAISAGTSGSREQFF
TGTGCCATCTCCGCGGGGACTAGCGGGAGTCGGGAGCAGTTCTTC
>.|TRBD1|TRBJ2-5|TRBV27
CASSLTLTGLQETQYF
TGTGCCAGCAGTTTAACCCTGACAGGGCTCCAAGAGACCCAGTACTTC
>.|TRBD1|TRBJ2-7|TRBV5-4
CASSWGQGALYEQYF
TGTGCCAGCAGCTGGGGACAGGGGGCTCTCTACGAGCAGTACTTC
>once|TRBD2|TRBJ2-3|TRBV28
CASSPSGSSTDTQYF
TGTGCCAGCAGTCCGAGCGGGAGTAGCACAGATACGCAGTATTTT
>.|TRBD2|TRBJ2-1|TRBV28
CASSTPSGRYEQFF
TGTGCCAGCAGCACACCTAGCGGGAGATATGAGCAGTTCTTC
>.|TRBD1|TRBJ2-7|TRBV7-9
CASSGQGFEQYF
TGTGCCAGCAGCGGACAGGGTTTCGAGCAGTACTTC
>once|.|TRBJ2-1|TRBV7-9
CASSSRGTQGEGSYNEQFF
TGTGCCAGCAGCTCCAGAGGGACACAGGGTGAGGGTTCCTACAATGAGCAGTTCTTC
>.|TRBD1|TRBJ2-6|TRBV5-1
CASSQGTGTSGANVLTF
TGCGCCAGCAGCCAAGGGACAGGGACATCTGGGGCCAACGTCCTGACTTTC
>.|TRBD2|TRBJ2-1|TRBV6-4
CASSDFGTSGRSEQFF
TGTGCCAGCAGTGACTTTGGGACTAGCGGTAGGAGTGAGCAGTTCTTC